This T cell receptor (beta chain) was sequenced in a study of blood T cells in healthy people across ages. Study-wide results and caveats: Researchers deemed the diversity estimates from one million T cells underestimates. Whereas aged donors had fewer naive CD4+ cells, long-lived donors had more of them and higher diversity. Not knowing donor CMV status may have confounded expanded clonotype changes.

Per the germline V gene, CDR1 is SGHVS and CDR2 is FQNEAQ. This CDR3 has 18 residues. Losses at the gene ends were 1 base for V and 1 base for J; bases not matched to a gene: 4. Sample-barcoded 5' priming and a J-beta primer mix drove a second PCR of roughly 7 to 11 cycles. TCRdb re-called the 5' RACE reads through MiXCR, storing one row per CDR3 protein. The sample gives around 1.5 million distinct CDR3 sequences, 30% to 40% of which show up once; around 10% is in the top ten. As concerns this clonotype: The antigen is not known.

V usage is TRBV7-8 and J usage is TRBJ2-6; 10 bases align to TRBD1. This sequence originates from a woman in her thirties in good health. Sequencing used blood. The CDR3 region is CASSLETGGFSGANVLTF. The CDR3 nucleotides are TGTGCCAGCAGCTTAGAGACAGGGGGCTTTTCTGGGGCCAACGTCCTGACTTTC. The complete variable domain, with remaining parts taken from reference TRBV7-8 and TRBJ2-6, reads GAGVSQSPRYKVAKRGQDVALRCDPISGHVSLFWYQQALGQGPEFLTYFQNEAQLDKSGLPSDRFFAERPEGSVSTLKIQRTQQEDSAVYLCASSLETGGFSGANVLTFGAGSRLTVL.